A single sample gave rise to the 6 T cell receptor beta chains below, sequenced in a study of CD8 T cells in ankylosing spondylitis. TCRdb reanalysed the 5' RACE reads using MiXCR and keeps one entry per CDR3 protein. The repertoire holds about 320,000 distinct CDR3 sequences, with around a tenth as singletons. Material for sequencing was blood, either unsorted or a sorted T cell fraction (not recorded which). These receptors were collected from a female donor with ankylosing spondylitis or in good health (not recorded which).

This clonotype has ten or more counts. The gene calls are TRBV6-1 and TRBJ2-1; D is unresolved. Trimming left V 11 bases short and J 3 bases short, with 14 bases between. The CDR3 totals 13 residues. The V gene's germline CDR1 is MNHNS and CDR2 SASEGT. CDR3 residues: CAGRSLGYNEQFF. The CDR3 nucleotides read TGTGCCGGTCGATCCCTTGGCTACAATGAGCAGTTCTTC.

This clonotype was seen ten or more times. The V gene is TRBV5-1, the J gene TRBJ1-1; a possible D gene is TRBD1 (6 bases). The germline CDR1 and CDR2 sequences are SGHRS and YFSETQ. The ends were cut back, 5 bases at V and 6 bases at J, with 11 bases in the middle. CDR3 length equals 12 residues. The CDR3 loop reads CASRQGAAEAFF. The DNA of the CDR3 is TGCGCCAGCAGACAGGGCGCGGCTGAAGCTTTCTTT. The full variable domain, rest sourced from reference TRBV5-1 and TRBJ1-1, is KAGVTQTPRYLIKTRGQQVTLSCSPISGHRSVSWYQQTPGQGLQFLFEYFSETQRNKGNFPGRFSGRQFSNSRSEMNVSTLELGDSALYLCASRQGAAEAFFGQGTRLTVV.

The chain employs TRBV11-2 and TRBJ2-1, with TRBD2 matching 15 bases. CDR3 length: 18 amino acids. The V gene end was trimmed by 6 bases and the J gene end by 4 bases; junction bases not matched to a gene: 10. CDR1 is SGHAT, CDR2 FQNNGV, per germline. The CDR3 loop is CASSPGTSGRSGYNEQFF. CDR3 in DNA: TGTGCCAGCAGTCCCGGGACTAGCGGGAGGTCGGGTTACAATGAGCAGTTCTTC.

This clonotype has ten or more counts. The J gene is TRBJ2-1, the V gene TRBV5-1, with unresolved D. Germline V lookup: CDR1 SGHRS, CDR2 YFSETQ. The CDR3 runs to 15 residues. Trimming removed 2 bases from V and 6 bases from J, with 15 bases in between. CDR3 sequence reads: CASSFSQLEANEQFF. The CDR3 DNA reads TGCGCCAGCAGCTTCTCCCAGTTGGAAGCCAATGAGCAGTTCTTC.

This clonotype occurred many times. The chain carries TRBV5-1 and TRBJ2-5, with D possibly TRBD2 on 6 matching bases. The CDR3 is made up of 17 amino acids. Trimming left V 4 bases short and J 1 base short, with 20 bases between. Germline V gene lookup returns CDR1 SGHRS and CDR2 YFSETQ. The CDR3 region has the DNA TGCGCCAGCAGCCTGGAAGGACTCCCGGGGGTCCAAGAGACCCAGTACTTC. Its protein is CASSLEGLPGVQETQYF.

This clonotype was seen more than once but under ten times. The CDR3 DNA sequence: TGTGCCAGCAGCTTCGTAACTCCAGCGGGGCACAGATCCTGGGGAGATACGCAGTATTTT. Translated: CASSFVTPAGHRSWGDTQYF. The chain employs TRBV11-2 and TRBJ2-3; 7 positions agree with TRBD2. CDR3 length: 20 amino acids. Germline CDR1 SGHAT, CDR2 FQNNGV. With 3 bases clipped from V and 5 bases from J, the junction kept 23 bases outside the gene matches.